This T cell receptor (beta chain) is from a study of blood T cell repertoires in COVID-19. Study information: From the United States, Italy and Spain came samples of acute and convalescent COVID-19. Nucleic acid was either cDNA or gDNA, and it came from T cells, B-cell-depleted T cells, or PBMCs.

In the original analysis: Amplification of reference gene primers provided the estimated nucleated cell counts. The protocol was immunoSEQ multiplex PCR, while the TCRdb copy is restricted to in-frame clones and leaves out a portion. D and trimming were read from the DNA, whereas the V and J calls and clone size are those reported in that table. Here the sample spans 52,000 or so clones, less than 90% being singletons. The clonotype originates from a human donor in a cohort sampled during active COVID-19. Input material: peripheral blood.

The CDR3 bases are TGTGCCAGCAGCTTCCCCCCGACAGGGGGAGAGACCCAGTACTTC. The encoded protein is CASSFPPTGGETQYF. The rearrangement links TRBV7-2 to TRBJ2-5; 9 bases are a match to TRBD1. CDR1 and CDR2 from the germline V gene are SGHTA and FQGNSA. Trimming removed 3 bases from V and 4 bases from J; junction bases left unmatched: 6. The CDR3 is 15 amino acids.